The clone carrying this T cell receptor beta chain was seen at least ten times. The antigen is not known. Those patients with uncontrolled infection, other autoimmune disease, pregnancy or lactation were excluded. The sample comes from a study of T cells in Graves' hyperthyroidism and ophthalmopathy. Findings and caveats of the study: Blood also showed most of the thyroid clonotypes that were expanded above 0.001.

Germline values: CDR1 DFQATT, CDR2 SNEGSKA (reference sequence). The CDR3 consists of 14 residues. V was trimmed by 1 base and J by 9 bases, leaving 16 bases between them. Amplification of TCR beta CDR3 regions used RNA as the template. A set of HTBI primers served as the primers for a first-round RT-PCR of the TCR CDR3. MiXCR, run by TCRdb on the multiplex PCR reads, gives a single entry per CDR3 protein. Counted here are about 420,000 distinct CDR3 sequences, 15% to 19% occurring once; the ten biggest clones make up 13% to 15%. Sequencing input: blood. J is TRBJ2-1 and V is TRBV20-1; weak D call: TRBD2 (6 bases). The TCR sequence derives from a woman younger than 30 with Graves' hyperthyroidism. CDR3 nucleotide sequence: TGCAGTGCTAGAGCCGAGACTAGAATCGTTGAGCAGTTCTTC. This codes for CSARAETRIVEQFF.